This T cell receptor (beta chain) was captured by sequencing in a study of T cell responses to AZD1222 COVID-19 vaccine. Per the germline V gene, CDR1 is LGHDT and CDR2 is YNNKEL (reference sequence). The CDR3 consists of 16 residues. Deletions cut 0 bases from V and 9 bases from J, with 15 bases between. Sequenced by immunoSEQ multiplex PCR; TCRdb stores in-frame clones only, minus some. The sample has approximately 190,000 clones; over 70% are singletons. In its sample, this clone was seen once. The antigen is not known. Study-level points and caveats: Donors in the cohort were predominantly white British and more often female, and clonal diversity was possibly underestimated.

This sequence was found in an adult in good health. V is TRBV3-1 (or the pseudogene TRBV3-2) and J is TRBJ1-6, with a possible D match to TRBD1 (5 bases). The material sequenced was peripheral blood, taken on day 0 of MenACWY control vaccination. Here the CDR3 DNA reads TGTGCCAGCAGCCAAGACAGCGGGGGGACGGGTTCACCCCTCCACTTT. Translating it yields CASSQDSGGTGSPLHF.